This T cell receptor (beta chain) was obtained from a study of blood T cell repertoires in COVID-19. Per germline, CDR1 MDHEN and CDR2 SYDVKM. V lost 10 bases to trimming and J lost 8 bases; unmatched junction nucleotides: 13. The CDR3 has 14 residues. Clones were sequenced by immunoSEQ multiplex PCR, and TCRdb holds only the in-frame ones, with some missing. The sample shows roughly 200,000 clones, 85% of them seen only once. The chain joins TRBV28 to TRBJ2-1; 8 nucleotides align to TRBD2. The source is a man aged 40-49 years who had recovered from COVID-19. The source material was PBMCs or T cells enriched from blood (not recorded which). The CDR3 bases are TGTGCCACCCTAGTTCAGCGGGAGAGCGATGAGCAGTTCTTC. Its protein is CATLVQRESDEQFF. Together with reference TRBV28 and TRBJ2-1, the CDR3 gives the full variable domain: DVKVTQSSRYLVKRTGEKVFLECVQDMDHENMFWYRQDPGLGLRLIYFSYDVKMKEKGDIPEGYSVSREKKERFSLILESASTNQTSMYLCATLVQRESDEQFFGPGTRLTVL.